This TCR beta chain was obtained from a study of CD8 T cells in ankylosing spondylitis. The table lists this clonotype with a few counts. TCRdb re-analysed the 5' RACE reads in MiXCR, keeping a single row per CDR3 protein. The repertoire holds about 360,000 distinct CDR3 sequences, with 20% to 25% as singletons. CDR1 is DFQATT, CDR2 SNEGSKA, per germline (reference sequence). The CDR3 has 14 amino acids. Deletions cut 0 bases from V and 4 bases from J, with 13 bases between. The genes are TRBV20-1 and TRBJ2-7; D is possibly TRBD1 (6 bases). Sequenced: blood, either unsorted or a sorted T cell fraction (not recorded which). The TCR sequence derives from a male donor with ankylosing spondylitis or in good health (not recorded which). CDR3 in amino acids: CSAREQQGFYEQYF. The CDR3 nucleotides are TGCAGTGCTAGAGAACAACAGGGTTTTTACGAGCAGTACTTC.